These T cell receptor beta chains were read from a single sample in a study of T cells in tuberculosis. Sequencing was performed with immunoSEQ multiplex PCR; in TCRdb, only in-frame clones are kept and a portion is missing. The sample contains nearly 60,000 clones, 70% to 90% of which appear only once. The sequenced sample was CD1b-GMM tetramer-negative cells sorted from PBMCs. The source is an adult woman with latent tuberculosis. The CDR3 runs from the conserved cysteine through the conserved F or W. Each record gives: V gene, J gene, D gene, clone size, CDR3 DNA, CDR3 protein. The D gene is left open where the match is weak. Size is stated for part of the rows, as once, few or many counts, or as a class when the clone is expanded.

v_gene: TRBV11-2; j_gene: TRBJ1-4; d_gene: NA; abundance: NA; CDR3nt: TGTGCCAGCAGCTTAATCAGACTTGCAACTAATGAAAAACTGTTTTTT; CDR3aa: CASSLIRLATNEKLFF
v_gene: TRBV30; j_gene: TRBJ1-2; d_gene: NA; abundance: NA; CDR3nt: TGTGCCTTCACTCAACCCGGCTATGGCTACACCTTC; CDR3aa: CAFTQPGYGYTF
v_gene: TRBV7-2; j_gene: TRBJ2-7; d_gene: NA; abundance: NA; CDR3nt: TGTGCCAGCAGCTTATACAACACCTACGAGCAGTACTTC; CDR3aa: CASSLYNTYEQYF
v_gene: TRBV7-9; j_gene: TRBJ1-3; d_gene: TRBD1; abundance: few; CDR3nt: TGTGCCAGCAGCCGTAATCGACAGGGCTCCGGAAACACCATATATTTT; CDR3aa: CASSRNRQGSGNTIYF
v_gene: TRBV5-4; j_gene: TRBJ1-1; d_gene: NA; abundance: NA; CDR3nt: TGTGCCAGCAACCCTGGACAGAACACTGAAGCTTTCTTT; CDR3aa: CASNPGQNTEAFF
v_gene: TRBV19; j_gene: TRBJ1-5; d_gene: TRBD1; abundance: NA; CDR3nt: TGTGCCAGTAGAAACACAGGGGGCAGCAATCAGCCCCAGCATTTT; CDR3aa: CASRNTGGSNQPQHF
v_gene: TRBV6-1; j_gene: TRBJ1-4; d_gene: TRBD1; abundance: NA; CDR3nt: TGTGCCAGCGGGGACAGTGACGAAAAACTGTTTTTT; CDR3aa: CASGDSDEKLFF
v_gene: TRBV10-1; j_gene: TRBJ1-1; d_gene: TRBD1; abundance: once; CDR3nt: TGCGCCGGACGAAACAGGGGGGACACTGAAGCTTTCTTT; CDR3aa: CAGRNRGDTEAFF
v_gene: TRBV29-1; j_gene: TRBJ2-7; d_gene: NA; abundance: NA; CDR3nt: TGCAGCGTTCGGGGGACTGAGGGGCTATACGAGCAGTACTTC; CDR3aa: CSVRGTEGLYEQYF
v_gene: TRBV7-2; j_gene: TRBJ2-1; d_gene: NA; abundance: NA; CDR3nt: TGTGCCAGCAGCTTAGGGCAGGGGATCCACAATGAGCAGTTCTTC; CDR3aa: CASSLGQGIHNEQFF
v_gene: TRBV5-1; j_gene: TRBJ2-3; d_gene: NA; abundance: NA; CDR3nt: TGCGCCAGCAAAAGGGGGTTCAGTGGCACAGATACGCAGTATTTT; CDR3aa: CASKRGFSGTDTQYF
v_gene: TRBV6-5; j_gene: TRBJ2-1; d_gene: NA; abundance: NA; CDR3nt: TGTGCCAGCAGTCCCCCTACCCGATACAATGAGCAGTTCTTC; CDR3aa: CASSPPTRYNEQFF
v_gene: TRBV29-1; j_gene: TRBJ2-4; d_gene: NA; abundance: NA; CDR3nt: TGCAGCGTTGAAGTTCCTAGTGTGAACATTCAGTACTTC; CDR3aa: CSVEVPSVNIQYF
v_gene: TRBV7-9; j_gene: TRBJ2-7; d_gene: NA; abundance: few; CDR3nt: TGTGCCAGCAGCTTAGGTTGGGCAGGGGACGAGCAGTACTTC; CDR3aa: CASSLGWAGDEQYF
v_gene: TRBV6-5; j_gene: TRBJ1-6; d_gene: NA; abundance: NA; CDR3nt: TGTGCCAGCAGTTACTCGCGGGGCTCCTATAATTCACCCCTCCACTTT; CDR3aa: CASSYSRGSYNSPLHF
v_gene: TRBV6-5; j_gene: TRBJ2-1; d_gene: NA; abundance: NA; CDR3nt: TGTGCCAGCAGTTACTTAACGGACAATGAGCAGTTCTTC; CDR3aa: CASSYLTDNEQFF
v_gene: TRBV7-2; j_gene: TRBJ2-1; d_gene: TRBD2; abundance: NA; CDR3nt: TGTGCCAGCAGCTTAGTCGCGGGGGACAATGAGCAGTTCTTC; CDR3aa: CASSLVAGDNEQFF
v_gene: TRBV28; j_gene: TRBJ2-7; d_gene: TRBD1; abundance: once; CDR3nt: TGTGCCAGCAGCTCCGGGACAGGGTGGCGCGAGCAGTACTTC; CDR3aa: CASSSGTGWREQYF
v_gene: TRBV9; j_gene: TRBJ1-5; d_gene: NA; abundance: NA; CDR3nt: TGTGCCAGCAGCGTAGAGGGGATTAGCAATCAGCCCCAGCATTTT; CDR3aa: CASSVEGISNQPQHF
v_gene: TRBV6-8; j_gene: TRBJ1-2; d_gene: NA; abundance: NA; CDR3nt: TGTGCCAGCCGGGGGTGGGGGGGCTACACCTTC; CDR3aa: CASRGWGGYTF
v_gene: TRBV28; j_gene: TRBJ2-1; d_gene: TRBD2; abundance: NA; CDR3nt: TGTGCCAGCAGCCCCGGGACTAGCGGGTTGAATGAGCAGTTCTTC; CDR3aa: CASSPGTSGLNEQFF
v_gene: TRBV5-1; j_gene: TRBJ1-4; d_gene: NA; abundance: NA; CDR3nt: TGCGCCAGCAGCTTTCAGGGAAGTGAAAAACTGTTTTTT; CDR3aa: CASSFQGSEKLFF